The present T cell receptor beta chain was sequenced within a study of blood T cell repertoires in COVID-19. Study-wide context: Specimens from acute and convalescent COVID-19 originated in the United States, Italy and Spain. T cells, B-cell-depleted T cells, or PBMCs provided the cDNA or gDNA that served as material.

How the authors handled the data: The assay estimated nucleated cells by amplifying reference gene primers. The method was immunoSEQ multiplex PCR; TCRdb's version includes in-frame clones alone and lacks a portion of them. That table furnishes V, J and clone size, whereas the DNA furnished D and trimming. The table records 95,000 to 150,000 clones, almost 90% of them present only once. There are 14 residues in the CDR3. Trimming took off 3 bases at V and 1 base at J, with 9 bases between the two ends. Germline V gene data show CDR1 as MDHEN and CDR2 as SYDVKM. Sequencing was performed on peripheral blood. The V and J genes are TRBV28 and TRBJ1-2; D is perhaps TRBD1 (5 bases). The TCR originated in a woman aged 50 to 65 with active or convalescent COVID-19. CDR3 residues: CASSFPQVNYGYTF. DNA for the CDR3: TGTGCCAGCAGTTTCCCACAGGTTAACTATGGCTACACCTTC.